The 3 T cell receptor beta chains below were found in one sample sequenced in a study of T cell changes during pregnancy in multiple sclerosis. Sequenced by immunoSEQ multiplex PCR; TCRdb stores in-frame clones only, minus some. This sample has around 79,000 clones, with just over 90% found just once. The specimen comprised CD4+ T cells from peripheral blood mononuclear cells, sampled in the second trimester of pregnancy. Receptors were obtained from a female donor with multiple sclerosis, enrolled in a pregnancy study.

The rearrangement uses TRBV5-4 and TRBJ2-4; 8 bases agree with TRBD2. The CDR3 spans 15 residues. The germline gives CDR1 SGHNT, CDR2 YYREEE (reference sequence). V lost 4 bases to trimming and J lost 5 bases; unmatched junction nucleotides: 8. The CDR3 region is CASSRKGLGENIQYF. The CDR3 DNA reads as TGTGCCAGCAGCAGAAAGGGACTAGGAGAAAACATTCAGTACTTC.

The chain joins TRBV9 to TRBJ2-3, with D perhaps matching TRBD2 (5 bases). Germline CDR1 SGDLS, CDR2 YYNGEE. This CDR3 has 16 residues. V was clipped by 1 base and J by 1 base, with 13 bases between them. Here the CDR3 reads CASSVPRERGTDTQYF. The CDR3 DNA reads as TGTGCCAGCAGCGTACCGAGGGAGAGGGGCACAGATACGCAGTATTTT. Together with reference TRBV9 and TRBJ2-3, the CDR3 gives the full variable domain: DSGVTQTPKHLITATGQRVTLRCSPRSGDLSVYWYQQSLDQGLQFLIQYYNGEERAKGNILERFSAQQFPDLHSELNLSSLELGDSALYFCASSVPRERGTDTQYFGPGTRLTVL.

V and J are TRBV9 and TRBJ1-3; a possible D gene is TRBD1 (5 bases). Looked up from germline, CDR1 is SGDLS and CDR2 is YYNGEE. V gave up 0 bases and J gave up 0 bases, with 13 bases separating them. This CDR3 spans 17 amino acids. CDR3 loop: CASSVALGGNSGNTIYF. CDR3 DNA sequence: TGTGCCAGCAGCGTAGCTTTGGGGGGAAACTCTGGAAACACCATATATTTT.